This T cell receptor (beta chain) comes out of a study of blood T cell repertoires in COVID-19. Study details: The United States, Italy and Spain supplied acute and convalescent COVID-19 samples. The cDNA or gDNA used as material had been derived from T cells, B-cell-depleted T cells, or PBMCs.

In the original workflow: Nucleated cell counts were estimated from reference gene primer amplification. Assay used: immunoSEQ multiplex PCR; TCRdb lists only in-frame clones, some missing. That table furnishes V, J and clone size, whereas the DNA furnished D and trimming. This table holds under 400,000 clones, 88% found once. Seattle's cohort entered during active infection and was followed longitudinally. The TCR comes from a woman younger than 45 with COVID-19, enrolled during active disease. Source material: peripheral blood.

The CDR3 region is CASSYDSDNEKLFF. The CDR3 nucleotides are TGTGCCAGCAGCTATGACAGCGACAATGAAAAACTGTTTTTT. The rearrangement links TRBV3-1 (or the pseudogene TRBV3-2) to TRBJ1-4, with TRBD1 as a possible D gene (5 bases). Trimming took off 5 bases at V and 5 bases at J, with 12 bases between the two ends. This CDR3 contains 14 residues. CDR1 and CDR2 (germline): LGHDT, YNNKEL (reference sequence).